This is a list of T cell receptor beta chains from one sample in a study of blood T cell repertoires in COVID-19. The assay was immunoSEQ multiplex PCR, and TCRdb's table has in-frame clones only and misses some. The table includes 90,000 to 100,000 clones, over 80% detected once. Sequencing was performed on peripheral blood. These TCRs come from a man between 65 and 85 years old with active or convalescent COVID-19. The CDR3 runs from the conserved cysteine through the conserved F or W. D genes are given only for firm matches. Some rows mark clone size as missing; the rest say once, few, many or name a class of expanded clone.

V gene: TRBV28
clone size: .
D gene: .
J gene: TRBJ1-1
CDR3 protein: CASSLQMNTEAFF

V gene: TRBV19
clone size: .
D gene: TRBD1
J gene: TRBJ1-4
CDR3 protein: CASTGTVRNEKLFF

V gene: TRBV11-2
clone size: .
D gene: .
J gene: TRBJ1-1
CDR3 protein: CASSLDPNVRAFF

V gene: TRBV29-1
clone size: .
D gene: .
J gene: TRBJ1-1
CDR3 protein: CSAETIAGEAFF

V gene: TRBV28
clone size: once
D gene: .
J gene: TRBJ1-4
CDR3 protein: CASSSPSTNEKLFF

V gene: TRBV7-2
clone size: .
D gene: TRBD2
J gene: TRBJ2-6
CDR3 protein: CASSKTSGPTFSGANVLTF

V gene: TRBV6-5
clone size: .
D gene: .
J gene: TRBJ1-4
CDR3 protein: CASSYTTDNEKLFF

V gene: TRBV19
clone size: once
D gene: .
J gene: TRBJ1-3
CDR3 protein: CASRRQDLSGNTIYF

V gene: TRBV3-1/TRBV3-2
clone size: .
D gene: .
J gene: TRBJ2-7
CDR3 protein: CASSLGYEQYF

V gene: TRBV15
clone size: .
D gene: TRBD2
J gene: TRBJ2-1
CDR3 protein: CATSRDSGTSGAYNEQFF

V gene: TRBV6-5
clone size: .
D gene: TRBD2
J gene: TRBJ2-7
CDR3 protein: CASTPGRGQTYEQYF

V gene: TRBV5-1
clone size: .
D gene: TRBD1
J gene: TRBJ1-4
CDR3 protein: CASSFEGAVGEKLFF

V gene: TRBV13
clone size: .
D gene: .
J gene: TRBJ2-1
CDR3 protein: CASSLVDDRLFRDTDGSYNEQFF

V gene: TRBV3-1/TRBV3-2
clone size: once
D gene: TRBD1
J gene: TRBJ2-3
CDR3 protein: CASSRQGSDTQYF

V gene: TRBV5-1
clone size: few
D gene: TRBD2
J gene: TRBJ2-1
CDR3 protein: CASSFRSGAQITYNEQFF

V gene: TRBV19
clone size: .
D gene: TRBD1
J gene: TRBJ2-1
CDR3 protein: CASSRQGTYNEQFF